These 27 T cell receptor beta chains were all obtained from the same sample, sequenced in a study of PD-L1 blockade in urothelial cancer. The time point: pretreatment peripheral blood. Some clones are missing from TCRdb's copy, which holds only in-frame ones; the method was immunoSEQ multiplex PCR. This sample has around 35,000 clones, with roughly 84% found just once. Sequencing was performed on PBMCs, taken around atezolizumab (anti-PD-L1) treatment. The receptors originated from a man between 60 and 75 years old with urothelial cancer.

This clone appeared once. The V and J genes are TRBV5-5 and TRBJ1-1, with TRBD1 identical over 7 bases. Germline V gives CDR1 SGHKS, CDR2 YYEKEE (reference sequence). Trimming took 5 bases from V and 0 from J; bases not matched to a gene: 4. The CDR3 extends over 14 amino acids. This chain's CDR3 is CASRLTGMNTEAFF. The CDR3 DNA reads TGTGCCAGCAGACTGACAGGGATGAACACTGAAGCTTTCTTT.

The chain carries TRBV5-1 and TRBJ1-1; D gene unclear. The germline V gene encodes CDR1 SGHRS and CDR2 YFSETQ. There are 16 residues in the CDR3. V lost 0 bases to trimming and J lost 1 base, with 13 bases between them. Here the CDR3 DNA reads TGCGCCAGCAGCTTGGCTCTCCCGGGTTCGAACACTGAAGCTTTCTTT. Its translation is CASSLALPGSNTEAFF.

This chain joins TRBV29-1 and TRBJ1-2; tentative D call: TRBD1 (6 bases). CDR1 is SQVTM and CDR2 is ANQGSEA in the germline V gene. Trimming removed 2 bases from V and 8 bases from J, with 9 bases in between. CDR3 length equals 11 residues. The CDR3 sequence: CSVEWGPGYTF. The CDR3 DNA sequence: TGCAGCGTTGAATGGGGGCCAGGCTACACCTTC.

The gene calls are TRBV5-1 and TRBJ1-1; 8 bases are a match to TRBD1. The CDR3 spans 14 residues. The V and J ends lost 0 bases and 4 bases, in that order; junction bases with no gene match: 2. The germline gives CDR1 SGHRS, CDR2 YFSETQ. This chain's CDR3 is CASSLADRGTEAFF. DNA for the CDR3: TGCGCCAGCAGCTTGGCCGACAGGGGCACTGAAGCTTTCTTT.

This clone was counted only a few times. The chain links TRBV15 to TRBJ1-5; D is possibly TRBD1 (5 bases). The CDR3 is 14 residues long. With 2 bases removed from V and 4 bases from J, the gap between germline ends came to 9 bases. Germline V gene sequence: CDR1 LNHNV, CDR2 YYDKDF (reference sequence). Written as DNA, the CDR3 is TGTGCCACCAGCAGAACAGGTGGTAATCAGCCCCAGCATTTT. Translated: CATSRTGGNQPQHF. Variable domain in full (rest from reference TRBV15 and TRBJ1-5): DAMVIQNPRYQVTQFGKPVTLSCSQTLNHNVMYWYQQKSSQAPKLLFHYYDKDFNNEADTPDNFQSRRPNTSFCFLDIRSPGLGDTAMYLCATSRTGGNQPQHFGDGTRLSIL.

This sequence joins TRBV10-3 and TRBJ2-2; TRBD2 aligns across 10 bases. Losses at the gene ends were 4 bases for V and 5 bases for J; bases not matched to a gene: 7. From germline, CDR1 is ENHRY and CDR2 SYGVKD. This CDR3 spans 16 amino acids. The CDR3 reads CAISGTSGMGTGELFF. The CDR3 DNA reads TGTGCCATCAGTGGAACTAGCGGGATGGGTACCGGGGAGCTGTTTTTT.

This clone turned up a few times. In nucleotides, the CDR3 is TGTGCCATCAGGGAGGGATGGGGGCTTAGTAAGAATTCCTACGAGCAGTACTTC. Translation gives CAIREGWGLSKNSYEQYF. The chain is built from TRBV10-3 and TRBJ2-7; D is possibly TRBD1 or TRBD2 (6 bases each). The CDR3 covers 18 residues. CDR1 and CDR2 from the germline V gene are ENHRY and SYGVKD. Trimming took off 6 bases at V and 1 base at J, with 25 bases between the two ends.

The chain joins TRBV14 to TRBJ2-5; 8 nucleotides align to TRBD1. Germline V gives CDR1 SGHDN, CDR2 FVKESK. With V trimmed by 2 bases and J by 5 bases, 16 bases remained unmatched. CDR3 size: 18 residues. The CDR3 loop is CASSQYGFRGPYLETQYF. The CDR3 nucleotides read TGTGCCAGCAGCCAATACGGATTCAGGGGGCCCTACCTGGAGACCCAGTACTTC.

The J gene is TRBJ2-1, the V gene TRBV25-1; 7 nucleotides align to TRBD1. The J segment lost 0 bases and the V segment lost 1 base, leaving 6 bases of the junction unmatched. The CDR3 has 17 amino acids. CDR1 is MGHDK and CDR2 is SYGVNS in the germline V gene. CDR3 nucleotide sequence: TGTGCCAGCAGTGAATTGGGGACAGTGTCCTCCTACAATGAGCAGTTCTTC. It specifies CASSELGTVSSYNEQFF.

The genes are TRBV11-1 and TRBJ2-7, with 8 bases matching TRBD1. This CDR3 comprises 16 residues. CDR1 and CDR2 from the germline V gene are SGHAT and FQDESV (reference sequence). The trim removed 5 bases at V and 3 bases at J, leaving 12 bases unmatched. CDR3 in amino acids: CASSQADRGTGYEQYF. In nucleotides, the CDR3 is TGTGCCAGCAGCCAAGCCGACAGGGGCACGGGCTACGAGCAGTACTTC. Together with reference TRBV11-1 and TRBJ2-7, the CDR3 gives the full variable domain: EAEVAQSPRYKITEKSQAVAFWCDPISGHATLYWYRQILGQGPELLVQFQDESVVDDSQLPKDRFSAERLKGVDSTLKIQPAELGDSAMYLCASSQADRGTGYEQYFGPGTRLTVT.

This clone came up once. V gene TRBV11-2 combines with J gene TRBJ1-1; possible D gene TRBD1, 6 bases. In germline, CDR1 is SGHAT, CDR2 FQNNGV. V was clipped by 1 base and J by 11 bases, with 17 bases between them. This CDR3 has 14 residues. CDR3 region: CASSLGYGGRRAFF. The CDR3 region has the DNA TGTGCCAGCAGCTTAGGGTACGGGGGGCGGAGGGCTTTCTTT.

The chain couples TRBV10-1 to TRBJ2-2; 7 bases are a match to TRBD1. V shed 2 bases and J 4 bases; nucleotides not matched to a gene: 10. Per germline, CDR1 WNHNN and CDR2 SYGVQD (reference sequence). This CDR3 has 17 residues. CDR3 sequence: CASSERDRPSSTGELFF. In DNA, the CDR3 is TGCGCCAGCAGTGAGAGGGACAGACCCTCGAGCACCGGGGAGCTGTTTTTT.

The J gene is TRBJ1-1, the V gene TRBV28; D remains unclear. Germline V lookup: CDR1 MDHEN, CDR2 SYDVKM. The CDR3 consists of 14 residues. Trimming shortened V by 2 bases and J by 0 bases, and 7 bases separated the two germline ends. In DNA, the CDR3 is TGTGCCAGCAGTTTAGTACAGATGAACACTGAAGCTTTCTTT. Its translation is CASSLVQMNTEAFF.

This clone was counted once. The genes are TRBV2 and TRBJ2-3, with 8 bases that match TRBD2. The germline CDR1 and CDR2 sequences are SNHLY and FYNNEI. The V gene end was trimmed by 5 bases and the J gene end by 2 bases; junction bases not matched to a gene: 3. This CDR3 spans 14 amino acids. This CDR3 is CASSTSGFTDTQYF. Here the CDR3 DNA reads TGTGCCAGCAGTACTAGCGGATTCACAGATACGCAGTATTTT.

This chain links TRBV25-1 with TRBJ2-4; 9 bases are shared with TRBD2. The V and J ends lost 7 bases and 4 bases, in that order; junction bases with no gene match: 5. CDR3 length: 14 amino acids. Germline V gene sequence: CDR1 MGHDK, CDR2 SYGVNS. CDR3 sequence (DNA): TGTGCCAGCACCGCGGGAGGGAGAAAAAACATTCAGTACTTC. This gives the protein CASTAGGRKNIQYF.

The DNA of the CDR3 is TGTGCCAGCAGTTTAGGGCCGGGAGGGACAGATACGCAGTATTTT. This encodes CASSLGPGGTDTQYF. The chain uses TRBV28 and TRBJ2-3; 8 positions match TRBD2. J was trimmed by 3 bases and V by 2 bases; bases with no gene match: 4. Looked up from germline, CDR1 is MDHEN and CDR2 is SYDVKM. This CDR3 spans 15 amino acids.

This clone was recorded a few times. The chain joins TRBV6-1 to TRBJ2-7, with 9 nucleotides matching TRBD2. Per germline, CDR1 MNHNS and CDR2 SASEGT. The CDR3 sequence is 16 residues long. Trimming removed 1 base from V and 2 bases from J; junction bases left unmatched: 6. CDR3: CASSEVGTSRPYEQYF. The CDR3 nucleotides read TGTGCCAGCAGTGAAGTTGGGACTAGCCGCCCCTACGAGCAGTACTTC.

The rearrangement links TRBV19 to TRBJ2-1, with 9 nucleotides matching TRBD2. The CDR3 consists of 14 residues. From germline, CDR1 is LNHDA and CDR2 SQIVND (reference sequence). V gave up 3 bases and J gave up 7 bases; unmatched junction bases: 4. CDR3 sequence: CASSMLAGANEQFF. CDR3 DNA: TGTGCCAGTAGTATGTTAGCGGGAGCAAATGAGCAGTTCTTC.

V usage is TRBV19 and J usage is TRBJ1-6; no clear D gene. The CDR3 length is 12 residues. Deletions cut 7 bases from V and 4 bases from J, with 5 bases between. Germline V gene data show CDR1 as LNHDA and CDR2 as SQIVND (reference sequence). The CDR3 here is CASNRYNSPLHF. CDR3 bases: TGTGCCAGTAACCGGTATAATTCACCCCTCCACTTT.

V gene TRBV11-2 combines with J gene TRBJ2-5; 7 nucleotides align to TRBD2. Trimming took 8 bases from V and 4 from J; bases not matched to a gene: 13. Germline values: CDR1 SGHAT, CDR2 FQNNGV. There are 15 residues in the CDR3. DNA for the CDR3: TGTGCCAGCGCCCCCGGGGCGGGAGAGGGAGAGACCCAGTACTTC. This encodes CASAPGAGEGETQYF.

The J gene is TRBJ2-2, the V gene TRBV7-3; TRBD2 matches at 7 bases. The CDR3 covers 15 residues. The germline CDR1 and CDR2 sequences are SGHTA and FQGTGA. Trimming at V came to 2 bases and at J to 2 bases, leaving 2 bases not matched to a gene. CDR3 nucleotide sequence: TGTGCCAGCAGCTTATTGGGACTAAACACCGGGGAGCTGTTTTTT. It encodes CASSLLGLNTGELFF.

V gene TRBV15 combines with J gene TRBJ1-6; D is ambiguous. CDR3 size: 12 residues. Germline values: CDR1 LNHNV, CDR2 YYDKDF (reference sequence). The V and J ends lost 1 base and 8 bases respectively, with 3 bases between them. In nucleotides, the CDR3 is TGTGCCACCAGCAGAGCTGATTCACCCCTCCACTTT. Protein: CATSRADSPLHF.

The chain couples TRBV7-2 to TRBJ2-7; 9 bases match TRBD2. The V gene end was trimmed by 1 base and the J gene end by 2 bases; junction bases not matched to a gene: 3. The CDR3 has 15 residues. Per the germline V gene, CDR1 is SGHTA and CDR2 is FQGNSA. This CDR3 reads CASSLDSGGAYEQYF. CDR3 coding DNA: TGTGCCAGCAGCTTAGATAGCGGGGGAGCCTACGAGCAGTACTTC.

The CDR3 DNA reads TGCGCCAGCAGCTTGGAGCTCGGGAAAACTGGGGCCAACGTCCTGACTTTC. Amino acid sequence: CASSLELGKTGANVLTF. The rearrangement uses TRBV5-1 and TRBJ2-6; a weak D match, TRBD2 (5 bases). The CDR3 totals 17 residues. The germline V and J ends were trimmed by 0 bases and 2 bases, with 12 bases remaining between them. The germline CDR1 and CDR2 sequences are SGHRS and YFSETQ.

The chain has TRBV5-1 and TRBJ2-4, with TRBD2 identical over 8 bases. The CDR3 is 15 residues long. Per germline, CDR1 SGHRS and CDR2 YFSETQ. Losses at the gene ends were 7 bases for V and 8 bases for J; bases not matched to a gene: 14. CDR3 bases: TGCGCCAGCCATCCGGGGAGCGGGAGTATTGACATTCAGTACTTC. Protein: CASHPGSGSIDIQYF.

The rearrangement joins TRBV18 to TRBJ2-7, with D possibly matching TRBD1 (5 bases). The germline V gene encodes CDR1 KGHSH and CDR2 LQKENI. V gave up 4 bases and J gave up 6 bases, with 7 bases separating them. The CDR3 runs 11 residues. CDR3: CASSLQGEQYF. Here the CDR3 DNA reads TGTGCCAGCTCACTTCAGGGCGAGCAGTACTTC.

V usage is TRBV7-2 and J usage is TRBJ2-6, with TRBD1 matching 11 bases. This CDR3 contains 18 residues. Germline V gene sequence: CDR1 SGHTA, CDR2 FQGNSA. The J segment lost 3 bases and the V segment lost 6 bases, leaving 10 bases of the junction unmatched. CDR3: CASRQDRGRFYGANVLTF. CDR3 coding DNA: TGTGCCAGCAGGCAGGACAGGGGGCGGTTTTATGGGGCCAACGTCCTGACTTTC.